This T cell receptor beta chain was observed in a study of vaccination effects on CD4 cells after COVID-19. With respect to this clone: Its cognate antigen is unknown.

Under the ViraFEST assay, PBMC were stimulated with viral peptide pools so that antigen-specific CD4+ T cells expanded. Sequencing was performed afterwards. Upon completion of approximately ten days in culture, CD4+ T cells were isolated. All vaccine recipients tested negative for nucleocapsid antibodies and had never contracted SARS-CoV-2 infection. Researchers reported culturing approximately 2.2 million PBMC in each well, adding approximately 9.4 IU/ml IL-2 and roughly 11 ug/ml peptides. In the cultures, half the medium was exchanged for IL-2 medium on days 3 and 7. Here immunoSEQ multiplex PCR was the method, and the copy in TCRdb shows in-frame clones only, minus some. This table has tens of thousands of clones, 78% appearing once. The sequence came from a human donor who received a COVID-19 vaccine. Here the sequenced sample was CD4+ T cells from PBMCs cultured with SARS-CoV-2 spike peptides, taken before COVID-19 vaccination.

For the CDR3, the DNA is TGTGCCAGCTCACCCCTCGGGCAGCGGGGTAACAATGAGCAGTTCTTC. Its translation: CASSPLGQRGNNEQFF. This chain joins TRBV18 and TRBJ2-1; 7 positions match TRBD2. Trimming at V came to 3 bases and at J to 5 bases, leaving 10 bases not matched to a gene. Germline V gives CDR1 KGHSH, CDR2 LQKENI. The CDR3 is 16 residues long.